This note documents a single T cell receptor (beta chain) sequence. This record belongs to a study of blood T cell repertoires in COVID-19. Study in general: Donors in the United States, Italy and Spain gave samples during acute or convalescent COVID-19. The analysed material was cDNA or gDNA that came from T cells, B-cell-depleted T cells, or PBMCs.

This CDR3 spans 14 amino acids. Germline V gene data show CDR1 as SGHTA and CDR2 as FQGNSA. Trimming shortened V by 6 bases and J by 14 bases, and 25 bases separated the two germline ends. Across 20 to 25 US areas, participants ranged in age from 18 to 89 years. Libraries were prepared by immunoSEQ multiplex PCR; TCRdb keeps only in-frame clonotypes and omits some of them. In the table there are over 200,000 clones, roughly nine tenths of which are singletons. What was sequenced was PBMCs or T cells enriched from blood (not recorded which). The chain joins TRBV7-2 to TRBJ1-2, with TRBD1 as a possible D gene (5 bases). The sequence was collected from a woman in her forties or fifties in a cohort exposed to, infected with or recovered from COVID-19 (not recorded which). CDR3 nucleotide sequence: TGTGCCAGCAGTTACCCTCGACCGGGACTTTTAAGTACCTTC. Translated: CASSYPRPGLLSTF.